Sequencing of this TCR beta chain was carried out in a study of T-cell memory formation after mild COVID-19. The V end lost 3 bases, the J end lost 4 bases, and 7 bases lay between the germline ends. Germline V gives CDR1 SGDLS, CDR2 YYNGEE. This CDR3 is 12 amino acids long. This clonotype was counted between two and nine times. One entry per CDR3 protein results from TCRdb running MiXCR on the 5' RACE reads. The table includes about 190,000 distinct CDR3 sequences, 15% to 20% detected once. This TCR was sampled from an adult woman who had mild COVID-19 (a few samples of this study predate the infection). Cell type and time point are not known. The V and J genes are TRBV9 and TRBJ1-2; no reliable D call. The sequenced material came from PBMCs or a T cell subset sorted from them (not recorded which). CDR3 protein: CASSASGYGYTF. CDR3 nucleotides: TGTGCCAGCAGCGCCTCGGGCTATGGCTACACCTTC.